The rows below give T cell receptor beta chains drawn from one sample of a study of regulatory T cells in long-lasting Graves disease. TCRdb re-called the multiplex PCR reads with MiXCR, one entry per CDR3 protein. In the table there are a few hundred thousand distinct CDR3 sequences, 10% to 15% of which are singletons. The data were also submitted as part of a second study, on T cells in Graves' hyperthyroidism and ophthalmopathy.

The sample was peripheral blood mononuclear cells (PBMCs), taken at new diagnosis, from a patient treated with antithyroid drugs. Receptors originate from a woman between 18 and 29 years old with Graves disease. CDR3s include the opening cysteine and the closing phenylalanine or tryptophan. The order of the fields is J gene, clone size, D gene, V gene, CDR3 protein, CDR3 DNA. A D gene is named only where the DNA matches it firmly. Clone size is shown for a subset of rows, as once, few, many or a class of expanded clone.

J gene: TRBJ1-3
clone size: many
D gene: -
V gene: TRBV28
CDR3 protein: CASSLISGNTIYF
CDR3 DNA: TGTGCCAGCAGTTTGATCTCTGGAAACACCATATATTTT

J gene: TRBJ2-1
clone size: many
D gene: TRBD2
V gene: TRBV7-2
CDR3 protein: CASSLASGVEQFF
CDR3 DNA: TGTGCCAGCAGCTTAGCTAGCGGGGTTGAGCAGTTCTTC

J gene: TRBJ2-1
clone size: many
D gene: -
V gene: TRBV12-5
CDR3 protein: CASGLVRGEQFF
CDR3 DNA: TGTGCTAGTGGTTTGGTCCGGGGTGAGCAGTTCTTC

J gene: TRBJ2-1
clone size: -
D gene: -
V gene: TRBV2
CDR3 protein: CASSIDSLPSYNEQFF
CDR3 DNA: TGTGCCAGCAGCATCGACAGTCTCCCTTCCTACAATGAGCAGTTCTTC

J gene: TRBJ1-1
clone size: many
D gene: -
V gene: TRBV5-1
CDR3 protein: CASSVEAGGTRGKAFF
CDR3 DNA: TGCGCCAGCAGCGTTGAGGCCGGGGGGACAAGGGGGAAAGCTTTCTTT

J gene: TRBJ2-1
clone size: many
D gene: -
V gene: TRBV3-1
CDR3 protein: CASSQDPRFNEQFF
CDR3 DNA: TGTGCCAGCAGCCAAGATCCTAGGTTCAATGAGCAGTTCTTC

J gene: TRBJ1-6
clone size: many
D gene: -
V gene: TRBV28
CDR3 protein: CASSLSGGMTAPLHF
CDR3 DNA: TGTGCCAGCAGTTTATCTGGGGGAATGACAGCACCCCTCCACTTT

J gene: TRBJ2-1
clone size: -
D gene: TRBD2
V gene: TRBV19
CDR3 protein: CASSIDTSVSYNEQFF
CDR3 DNA: TGTGCCAGTAGTATAGACACTAGCGTCAGCTACAATGAGCAGTTCTTC

J gene: TRBJ1-1
clone size: many
D gene: TRBD1
V gene: TRBV20-1
CDR3 protein: CSAVQGARIDTEAFF
CDR3 DNA: TGCAGTGCTGTGCAGGGGGCTCGGATCGACACTGAAGCTTTCTTT

J gene: TRBJ2-3
clone size: many
D gene: -
V gene: TRBV27
CDR3 protein: CASSIWATDTQYF
CDR3 DNA: TGTGCCAGCAGTATTTGGGCCACAGATACGCAGTATTTT

J gene: TRBJ1-1
clone size: many
D gene: TRBD1
V gene: TRBV6-1
CDR3 protein: CASRGSRDRAVRTEAFF
CDR3 DNA: TGTGCCAGCCGGGGATCTCGGGACAGGGCGGTTCGGACTGAAGCTTTCTTT

J gene: TRBJ1-2
clone size: once
D gene: -
V gene: TRBV6-1
CDR3 protein: CASSQSGKSTFFAGTYYGYTF
CDR3 DNA: TGTGCCAGCAGTCAATCGGGGAAATCGACGTTTTTCGCCGGAACCTACTATGGCTACACCTTC

J gene: TRBJ1-1
clone size: -
D gene: -
V gene: TRBV5-5
CDR3 protein: CASSLWDTNTEAFF
CDR3 DNA: TGTGCCAGCAGCTTGTGGGACACGAACACTGAAGCTTTCTTT

J gene: TRBJ2-2
clone size: many
D gene: -
V gene: TRBV6-1
CDR3 protein: CASGKTGAVDTGELFF
CDR3 DNA: TGTGCCAGCGGAAAGACGGGAGCGGTCGACACCGGGGAGCTGTTTTTT

J gene: TRBJ2-7
clone size: many
D gene: -
V gene: TRBV20-1
CDR3 protein: CSAREGVGQYF
CDR3 DNA: TGCAGTGCTAGAGAGGGGGTTGGGCAGTACTTC

J gene: TRBJ1-1
clone size: many
D gene: -
V gene: TRBV20-1
CDR3 protein: CSAPQRGGTEAFF
CDR3 DNA: TGCAGTGCTCCTCAAAGGGGGGGAACTGAAGCTTTCTTT

J gene: TRBJ1-1
clone size: many
D gene: -
V gene: TRBV3-1
CDR3 protein: CASSQETYGAFF
CDR3 DNA: TGTGCCAGCAGCCAAGAGACCTATGGGGCTTTCTTT

J gene: TRBJ2-1
clone size: many
D gene: TRBD2
V gene: TRBV2
CDR3 protein: CASSESREGVYEQFF
CDR3 DNA: TGTGCCAGCAGTGAATCCCGGGAGGGAGTGTATGAGCAGTTCTTC

J gene: TRBJ2-2
clone size: -
D gene: TRBD2
V gene: TRBV6-1
CDR3 protein: CASRDPRSGNHHGELFF
CDR3 DNA: TGTGCCAGCAGGGACCCAAGGAGCGGGAATCATCACGGGGAGCTGTTTTTT

J gene: TRBJ2-7
clone size: -
D gene: -
V gene: TRBV20-1
CDR3 protein: CSARESGVVLDEQYF
CDR3 DNA: TGCAGTGCTAGGGAGTCTGGGGTAGTTCTCGACGAGCAGTACTTC

J gene: TRBJ2-1
clone size: many
D gene: -
V gene: TRBV20-1
CDR3 protein: CSARPFRVEQFF
CDR3 DNA: TGCAGTGCTAGGCCCTTTCGGGTGGAGCAGTTCTTC

J gene: TRBJ1-2
clone size: many
D gene: TRBD1
V gene: TRBV6-1
CDR3 protein: CASNTGGGGYTF
CDR3 DNA: TGTGCCAGCAATACAGGGGGTGGCGGCTACACCTTC

J gene: TRBJ2-2
clone size: many
D gene: TRBD1
V gene: TRBV7-2
CDR3 protein: CASSGGQGDTGELFF
CDR3 DNA: TGTGCCAGCAGCGGGGGACAGGGAGATACCGGGGAGCTGTTTTTT

J gene: TRBJ2-2
clone size: -
D gene: TRBD2
V gene: TRBV15
CDR3 protein: CATSKGGRLNTGELFF
CDR3 DNA: TGTGCCACCAGCAAGGGAGGGCGGCTGAACACCGGGGAGCTGTTTTTT

J gene: TRBJ2-1
clone size: many
D gene: TRBD2
V gene: TRBV2
CDR3 protein: CASSEVQIAGDNEQFF
CDR3 DNA: TGTGCCAGCAGTGAAGTGCAGATAGCGGGGGACAATGAGCAGTTCTTC

J gene: TRBJ2-7
clone size: many
D gene: -
V gene: TRBV7-9
CDR3 protein: CASSFGSGPYEQYF
CDR3 DNA: TGTGCCAGCAGCTTTGGAAGCGGCCCCTACGAGCAGTACTTC

J gene: TRBJ2-2
clone size: many
D gene: TRBD2
V gene: TRBV11-2
CDR3 protein: CASSLVFAGGRYTGELFF
CDR3 DNA: TGTGCCAGCAGCTTAGTCTTTGCGGGAGGGCGTTATACCGGGGAGCTGTTTTTT

J gene: TRBJ1-3
clone size: many
D gene: -
V gene: TRBV15
CDR3 protein: CATSRELRIGNTIYF
CDR3 DNA: TGTGCCACCAGTCGCGAGCTACGCATCGGGAACACCATATATTTT

J gene: TRBJ1-5
clone size: many
D gene: -
V gene: TRBV20-1
CDR3 protein: CSARDTTQPQHF
CDR3 DNA: TGCAGTGCTAGAGATACCACTCAGCCCCAGCATTTT

J gene: TRBJ2-5
clone size: many
D gene: TRBD2
V gene: TRBV6-1
CDR3 protein: CASRPMAAGAGGTQYF
CDR3 DNA: TGTGCCAGCAGACCTATGGCAGCGGGAGCGGGGGGGACCCAGTACTTC

J gene: TRBJ1-1
clone size: many
D gene: TRBD1
V gene: TRBV19
CDR3 protein: CASSWDRGTLGTEAFF
CDR3 DNA: TGTGCCAGTAGTTGGGACAGGGGGACTTTGGGCACTGAAGCTTTCTTT

J gene: TRBJ2-7
clone size: -
D gene: TRBD1
V gene: TRBV20-1
CDR3 protein: CSAHGTAEQYF
CDR3 DNA: TGCAGTGCTCACGGGACAGCCGAGCAGTACTTC

J gene: TRBJ1-5
clone size: -
D gene: TRBD1
V gene: TRBV4-3
CDR3 protein: CASSQATGADQPQHF
CDR3 DNA: TGCGCCAGCAGCCAAGCGACAGGGGCGGATCAGCCCCAGCATTTT

J gene: TRBJ2-7
clone size: many
D gene: -
V gene: TRBV27
CDR3 protein: CTSSLGGSYEQYF
CDR3 DNA: TGTACCAGCAGTTTAGGTGGGTCCTACGAGCAGTACTTC

J gene: TRBJ2-3
clone size: few
D gene: TRBD2
V gene: TRBV29-1
CDR3 protein: CSGGLAETDTQYF
CDR3 DNA: TGCAGCGGAGGACTAGCGGAGACAGATACGCAGTATTTT

J gene: TRBJ2-3
clone size: many
D gene: -
V gene: TRBV20-1
CDR3 protein: CSASEEWQTDTQYF
CDR3 DNA: TGCAGTGCTTCCGAAGAGTGGCAGACAGATACGCAGTATTTT

J gene: TRBJ1-1
clone size: -
D gene: TRBD1
V gene: TRBV29-1
CDR3 protein: CSVRGRMNTEAFF
CDR3 DNA: TGCAGCGTGAGGGGGCGCATGAACACTGAAGCTTTCTTT

J gene: TRBJ2-3
clone size: many
D gene: -
V gene: TRBV20-1
CDR3 protein: CSARRGGTDTQYF
CDR3 DNA: TGCAGTGCTAGGAGAGGGGGCACAGATACGCAGTATTTT

J gene: TRBJ1-2
clone size: few
D gene: -
V gene: TRBV10-3
CDR3 protein: CAISESTQGFVPYGYTF
CDR3 DNA: TGTGCCATCAGTGAGTCGACACAGGGATTCGTTCCCTATGGCTACACCTTC

J gene: TRBJ2-1
clone size: many
D gene: TRBD2
V gene: TRBV29-1
CDR3 protein: CSARDERGTSYNEQFF
CDR3 DNA: TGCAGCGCCCGGGATGAGCGGGGCACTTCCTACAATGAGCAGTTCTTC

J gene: TRBJ1-3
clone size: few
D gene: -
V gene: TRBV19
CDR3 protein: CASSITGASSGNTIYF
CDR3 DNA: TGTGCCAGTAGTATCACCGGGGCATCCTCTGGAAACACCATATATTTT

J gene: TRBJ1-6
clone size: few
D gene: TRBD1
V gene: TRBV7-3
CDR3 protein: CASSAWDRQNSPLHF
CDR3 DNA: TGTGCCAGCAGCGCTTGGGACAGGCAGAATTCACCCCTCCACTTT

J gene: TRBJ1-5
clone size: few
D gene: -
V gene: TRBV27
CDR3 protein: CASSSTPPGRYSNQPQHF
CDR3 DNA: TGTGCCAGCAGTTCTACCCCTCCGGGACGATATAGCAATCAGCCCCAGCATTTT

J gene: TRBJ2-1
clone size: -
D gene: -
V gene: TRBV24-1
CDR3 protein: CATSDLGGRYNEQFF
CDR3 DNA: TGTGCCACCAGTGATTTGGGCGGGCGCTACAATGAGCAGTTCTTC

J gene: TRBJ2-7
clone size: many
D gene: -
V gene: TRBV18
CDR3 protein: CASSLTATSYEQYF
CDR3 DNA: TGTGCCAGCTCACTGACAGCGACCTCGTACGAGCAGTACTTC

J gene: TRBJ1-1
clone size: once
D gene: -
V gene: TRBV9
CDR3 protein: CASSGRDTTPEAFF
CDR3 DNA: TGTGCCAGCAGCGGACGGGACACCACCCCTGAAGCTTTCTTT

J gene: TRBJ2-7
clone size: -
D gene: -
V gene: TRBV20-1
CDR3 protein: CSVTLGRGEQYF
CDR3 DNA: TGCAGTGTTACTCTGGGCAGGGGCGAGCAGTACTTC

J gene: TRBJ1-4
clone size: many
D gene: -
V gene: TRBV4-2
CDR3 protein: CASSQGAGIGEKLFF
CDR3 DNA: TGTGCCAGCAGCCAAGGGGCAGGAATTGGTGAAAAACTGTTTTTT

J gene: TRBJ1-5
clone size: few
D gene: -
V gene: TRBV6-2/TRBV6-3
CDR3 protein: CASSPLGYSNQPQHF
CDR3 DNA: TGTGCCAGCAGCCCCCTGGGGTATAGCAATCAGCCCCAGCATTTT

J gene: TRBJ1-2
clone size: few
D gene: -
V gene: TRBV9
CDR3 protein: CASSGGRNSYGYTF
CDR3 DNA: TGTGCCAGCAGCGGCGGACGGAACTCCTATGGCTACACCTTC

J gene: TRBJ1-1
clone size: many
D gene: -
V gene: TRBV19
CDR3 protein: CASSIRWGSDTEAFF
CDR3 DNA: TGTGCCAGTAGTATCAGATGGGGGAGCGACACTGAAGCTTTCTTT

J gene: TRBJ1-5
clone size: many
D gene: -
V gene: TRBV24-1
CDR3 protein: CATSAPYQPQHF
CDR3 DNA: TGTGCCACCAGTGCCCCCTATCAGCCCCAGCATTTT

J gene: TRBJ2-1
clone size: many
D gene: -
V gene: TRBV12-3/TRBV12-4
CDR3 protein: CASSPFSRGTGLGDEQFF
CDR3 DNA: TGTGCCAGCAGCCCCTTCTCTCGGGGGACGGGTTTGGGGGATGAGCAGTTCTTC

J gene: TRBJ2-5
clone size: few
D gene: TRBD1
V gene: TRBV20-1
CDR3 protein: CSARWGTGTGRRETQYF
CDR3 DNA: TGCAGTGCTAGATGGGGGACCGGGACAGGGAGACGGGAGACCCAGTACTTC

J gene: TRBJ2-1
clone size: many
D gene: -
V gene: TRBV6-1
CDR3 protein: CASSGLPGVDNEQFF
CDR3 DNA: TGTGCCAGCAGTGGCTTACCGGGGGTAGACAATGAGCAGTTCTTC